The source of this T cell receptor beta chain is a study of siplizumab effects on memory and regulatory T cells. This clone was counted a few times. Its antigen is currently unknown. Regarding the study as a whole: No more than a minor fraction of alloreactive clones could be traced back to unstimulated subsets. Naive T cells were seen as more diverse than memory cells and as major alloresponse contributors.

Every sample had some 100,000 of its TCR templates assayed. Using immunoSEQ multiplex PCR, the repertoire was profiled, and TCRdb retains in-frame clones only, with some absent. The sample lists over 100,000 clones, about 90% occurring once. J was trimmed by 8 bases and V by 8 bases; bases with no gene match: 7. The CDR3 covers 12 residues. Per germline, CDR1 SGHTA and CDR2 FQGTGA. This receptor was identified in a human donor in good health. The chain has TRBV7-3 and TRBJ2-3; TRBD1 agrees at 7 bases. Sequenced material: Tregs sorted from blood. The CDR3 region has the DNA TGTGCCAGCTCCGTCAGGGGGAGTACGCAGTATTTT. It yields the protein CASSVRGSTQYF.